This T cell receptor beta chain derives from a study of long-term antiretroviral therapy in people with HIV. Study in general: Initial samples were collected about a decade before the 2015 immediate-ART recommendation. Study results and limitations: ART adherence, viral resistance and therapy changes went unrecorded.

This clone appeared once. The antigen is undetermined. One end of the junction is discordant with germline, which a read error may explain. The authors ran the immunoSEQ assay, v3.0, at survey level. The target of sequencing was about 35,000-50,000 T-cell genomes per sample. Assay used: immunoSEQ multiplex PCR; TCRdb lists only in-frame clones, some missing. The table shows roughly 30,000 clones, with 70% to 90% occurring only once. The germline gives CDR1 SSHAT, CDR2 FNYEAQ (reference sequence). CDR3 length equals 13 residues. V usage is TRBV7-7 and J usage is TRBJ2-7; TRBD2 matches at 8 bases. The receptor comes from a man younger than 35 with HIV. The sequencing used unsorted PBMCs, collected 0.8 years before starting antiretroviral therapy. This chain's CDR3 is CASSAAGAFEQYF. The CDR3 DNA is TGTGCTAGCAGCGCAGCGGGAGCCTTCGAGCAGTACTTC.